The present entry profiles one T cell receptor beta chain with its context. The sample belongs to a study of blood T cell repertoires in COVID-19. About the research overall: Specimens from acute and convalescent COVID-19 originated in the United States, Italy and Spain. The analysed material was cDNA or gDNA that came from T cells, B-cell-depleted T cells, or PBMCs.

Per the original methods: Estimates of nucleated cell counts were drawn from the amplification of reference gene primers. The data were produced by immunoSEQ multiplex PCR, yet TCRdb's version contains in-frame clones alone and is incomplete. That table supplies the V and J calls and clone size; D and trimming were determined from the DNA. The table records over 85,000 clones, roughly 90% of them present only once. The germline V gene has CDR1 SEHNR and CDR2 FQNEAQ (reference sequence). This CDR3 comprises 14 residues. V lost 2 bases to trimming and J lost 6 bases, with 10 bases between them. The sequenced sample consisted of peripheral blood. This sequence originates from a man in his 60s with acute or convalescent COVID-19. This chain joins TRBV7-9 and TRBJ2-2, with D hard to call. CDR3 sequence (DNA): TGTGCCAGCAGCTTACCCGTCGGAGCCGGGGAGCTGTTTTTT. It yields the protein CASSLPVGAGELFF.